This T cell receptor (beta chain) derives from a study of T cells in Graves' hyperthyroidism and ophthalmopathy (dated by TCRdb to the late 2010s). Study-level background: Peripheral blood samples were taken at initial diagnosis, before any treatment was given. Prospective prediction of ophthalmopathy was tested in an independent validation cohort of 18 to 20 hyperthyroidism patients and some 17 patients who later progressed to ophthalmopathy. The roughly 90 discovery patients were divided at random into training and test sets in a 7:3 ratio. In addition, the study compared T-cell repertoires in thyroid tissue and in blood from about six Graves' hyperthyroidism patients. After sampling, hyperthyroidism patients received methimazole starting at 30 mg daily, and ophthalmopathy patients received high-dose intravenous methylprednisolone. To identify distinguishing TCR V-J signatures, a discovery cohort of around 100 patients was used, comprising some 45 with Graves' ophthalmopathy and about 59 with stable Graves' hyperthyroidism. TCR Vbeta CDR3 sequencing of some 140 peripheral blood samples (roughly 41 ophthalmopathy, some 75 hyperthyroidism and about 17 progressor patients) is reported in the paper.

Findings and caveats that apply to the study as a whole: Sample size was not statistically predetermined, and blinding of investigators to group allocation was not performed. Most expanded thyroid clonotypes (frequency above 0.001) were also found in blood, which suggests that blood repertoires may mirror thyroid immune responses. In cross-validation, a model built on a 13 V-J signature told ophthalmopathy apart from stable hyperthyroidism with 85% to 90% sensitivity and roughly 82% specificity, and in testing the same model reached 80%/75%. During validation, the model predicted progression to ophthalmopathy a median of roughly six months ahead of onset, with more than 55% sensitivity and 72.22% specificity.

Stable Graves' hyperthyroidism was defined as no progression to ophthalmopathy during 18 months of follow-up. Hyperthyroidism patients were aged 18 to 65 years and newly diagnosed, with disease duration of less than 2 months. The study excluded patients with uncontrolled infections, other autoimmune diseases, pregnancy or lactation. Clinical symptoms, serum thyroxine and TRAb, thyroid ultrasound, and orbital computed tomography formed the basis for the diagnoses. Ficoll-Paque density gradient centrifugation was used to isolate PBMCs from approximately 10 ml of fresh peripheral blood. Total RNA was extracted using Trizol reagent, and RNA quality was assessed on an Agilent 2100 Bioanalyzer. The junction carries 13 bases between V and J, which are trimmed by 4 bases and 0 bases respectively. Per the germline V gene, SGDLS is the CDR1 and YYNGEE is the CDR2. The CDR3, from cysteine to phenylalanine, totals 16 residues. Kept here is only the CDR3 DNA, which spans 48 bases and is read in frame from base 1.

Points on this clonotype: Which antigen it targets is not known. It has no much larger one-base neighbor in the sample; base qualities were not kept.

The TCR beta CDR3 regions were amplified from the RNA transcripts. The first round of RT-PCR for the TCR CDR3 was performed with the HTBI primer set and the Qiagen OneStep RT-PCR kit. A second multiplex PCR round built the libraries, followed by size selection and purification. Libraries were sequenced paired-end with 100 bp reads on an Illumina HiSeq2000. The study's processing was this. SOAPnuke was used to process the raw data, with reads discarded if the reads contained adapters or uncalled bases, had a mean Phred below 15, or lacked an exact constant-primer or identifier match. High-quality paired reads were merged with COPE v1.2.5, and unique nucleotide sequences were defined as clonotypes. MiTCR v1.1 was used to align clonotypes to the IMGT TRBV, TRBD and TRBJ reference segments. The analysis was restricted to V-J combinations with a frequency above 0.0001, which together covered roughly 99% of the repertoires. The TCS score was defined as the ratio of F50 (clonal expansion) to E x V (chaos), calculated using BLOSUM62-based TCRdist between CDR3 peptides within each V-J. Welch's t-statistics and random forest reduced roughly 500 V-J features to about 12, which were used in a naive Bayes classifier (R e1071). The raw public data were reprocessed by TCRdb itself: fastp quality trimming at Q25, MiXCR clonotype calling, in-frame beta chains only. Records with the same CDR3 protein are collapsed into one entry carrying the most frequent genes and DNA. It is TCRdb's table, rather than the study itself, that gives the V and J calls and clone size. The sample records some 620,000 distinct CDR3 sequences, around 15% of which are singletons. The ten largest clones take up 3.8% of the sample.

The source of this sequence is a woman in her twenties or thirties with Graves' hyperthyroidism. The sequence joins TRBV9 to TRBJ2-2, with a weak D call of TRBD1 (6 bases match). Sequenced input: blood. The DNA is TGTGCCAGCAGCATATCAGGGGTCCCGAACACCGGGGAGCTGTTTTTT. The encoded protein is CASSISGVPNTGELFF.